A single sample gave rise to the 2 T cell receptor beta chains below, sequenced in a study of blood T cell repertoires in COVID-19. Some clones are missing from TCRdb's copy, which holds only in-frame ones; the method was immunoSEQ multiplex PCR. The sample has fewer than 350,000 clones, 65% to 90% seen once. Sample: peripheral blood. Receptors were obtained from a woman aged 55-70 years with active or convalescent COVID-19.

This clone was observed once. The rearrangement uses TRBV27 and TRBJ2-7, with 10 bases aligning to TRBD1. Unmatched junction bases numbered 7, after V lost 7 bases and J lost 4 bases. There are 14 residues in the CDR3. CDR1 and CDR2 from the germline V gene are MNHEY and SMNVEV (reference sequence). The CDR3 sequence: CASTSGQGTYEQYF. The CDR3 DNA reads TGTGCCAGCACTTCGGGACAGGGGACTTACGAGCAGTACTTC.

V is TRBV27 and J is TRBJ1-1; TRBD1 is a possible D gene (5 bases). Per the germline V gene, CDR1 is MNHEY and CDR2 is SMNVEV (reference sequence). The CDR3 is 11 residues long. Trimming took off 5 bases at V and 5 bases at J, with 6 bases between the two ends. The CDR3 region has the DNA TGTGCCAGCAGTCGGGGGACTGAAGCTTTCTTT. Translating it yields CASSRGTEAFF.